This T cell receptor (beta chain) was captured by sequencing in a study of technical replicates of blood from several donors. Profiled with immunoSEQ multiplex PCR; TCRdb holds only in-frame clones, not every one. The sample comprises about 88,000 clones, approximately 95% of which are singletons, and 0.34% rests with the top ten. The CDR3 loop spans 14 amino acids. Germline CDR1 and CDR2: SEHNR and FQNEAQ (reference sequence). The V end lost 5 bases, the J end lost 5 bases, and 15 bases lay between the germline ends. The chain links TRBV7-9 to TRBJ1-1; no reliable D call. Input material: T cells isolated from PBMCs. This TCR was sampled from a human donor in good health. The CDR3 spells CASSIYQGRTEAFF. The CDR3 DNA follows: TGTGCCAGCAGCATATACCAAGGGAGGACTGAAGCTTTCTTT.